These T cell receptor beta chains were read from a single sample in a study of cytomegalovirus exposure and HLA in healthy donors. The assay was immunoSEQ multiplex PCR, and TCRdb's table has in-frame clones only and misses some. The data show around 160,000 clones, around 73% seen once. The specimen was PBMCs. These receptors were obtained from a male donor in good health and CMV-seronegative. The CDR3 runs from the conserved cysteine through the conserved F or W. Each record gives: D gene, V gene, clone size, J gene, CDR3 DNA, CDR3 protein. D genes are given only for firm matches. Clone size is stated in some rows and not others, as once, few, many or a class when expanded.

.,TRBV18,.,TRBJ1-1,TGTGCCAGCTCACCGGCGGCGGGGACTGAAGCTTTCTTT,CASSPAAGTEAFF
TRBD2,TRBV19,few,TRBJ2-3,TGTGCCAGTAGTGAATTAGCGGGGACAGATACGCAGTATTTT,CASSELAGTDTQYF
TRBD2,TRBV6-1,once,TRBJ2-1,TGTGCCTCCACGACTAGCGGGAGGTACAATGAGCAGTTCTTC,CASTTSGRYNEQFF
.,TRBV5-1,.,TRBJ1-2,TGCGCCAGCAGCTACAGGGTGGATTATGGCTACACCTTC,CASSYRVDYGYTF
TRBD1,TRBV7-2,.,TRBJ1-1,TGTGCCAACATACAGGGGGCAGCCGGCACTGAAGCTTTCTTT,CANIQGAAGTEAFF
TRBD1,TRBV5-4,.,TRBJ2-3,TGTGCCAGCAGCCTGCAGGGGGCAGATACGCAGTATTTT,CASSLQGADTQYF
TRBD1,TRBV9,.,TRBJ1-1,TGTGCCAGCAGCCCGCGAGAGACAGGGTTTGAAGCTTTCTTT,CASSPRETGFEAFF
.,TRBV7-2,.,TRBJ2-5,TGTGCTTCGCGGCCTGGCGGAGGACGAGAGACCCAGTACTTC,CASRPGGGRETQYF
.,TRBV11-2,.,TRBJ2-2,TGTGCCAGCAGCTTAATAAGAACTTTCGTCACCGGGGAGCTGTTTTTT,CASSLIRTFVTGELFF
TRBD1,TRBV5-1,once,TRBJ2-3,TGCGCCAGCAGCAGGACAGGGGGGACAGATACGCAGTATTTT,CASSRTGGTDTQYF